Below, 2 T cell receptor beta chains from the same sample are listed, as sequenced in a study of CD8+CD57+ T cells in acquired aplastic anemia. The sequenced patients had an expansion of CD8+CD57+ cells seen by flow cytometry. According to the study, genomic DNA was the template for TCR beta VDJ and CDR3 profiling. Each CDR3 protein is one row after TCRdb ran MiXCR on the reads. This sample has about 250,000 distinct CDR3 sequences, with approximately 45% found just once. The sequenced sample consisted of sorted CD4+, CD8+, or CD8+CD57+ T cells (not recorded which) from PBMCs. These receptors came from a human donor with aplastic anemia.

Regarding this clonotype: A much larger clone is a single base away; this may be a read error. Likely a read error: the CDR3 ends without its conserved phenylalanine or tryptophan. J is TRBJ2-5 and V is TRBV4-1; 7 positions match TRBD2. With 4 bases clipped from V and 2 bases from J, the junction kept 13 bases outside the gene matches. CDR1 is MGHRA and CDR2 is YSYEKL in the germline V gene. This CDR3 has 17 amino acids. Here the CDR3 reads CASSPIVGSGRQETQYL. DNA for the CDR3: TGCGCCAGCAGCCCGATTGTGGGTAGCGGGCGTCAAGAGACCCAGTACCTC.

This clonotype was recorded many times. V usage is TRBV2 and J usage is TRBJ1-2; TRBD1 agrees at 7 bases. The CDR3 extends over 11 amino acids. CDR1 is SNHLY, CDR2 FYNNEI, per germline. V trimming: 10 bases; J trimming: 6 bases; junction bases outside the gene matches: 5. The CDR3 nucleotides read TGTGCCACCCAACAGGGGCATGGCTACACCTTC. Translated: CATQQGHGYTF.